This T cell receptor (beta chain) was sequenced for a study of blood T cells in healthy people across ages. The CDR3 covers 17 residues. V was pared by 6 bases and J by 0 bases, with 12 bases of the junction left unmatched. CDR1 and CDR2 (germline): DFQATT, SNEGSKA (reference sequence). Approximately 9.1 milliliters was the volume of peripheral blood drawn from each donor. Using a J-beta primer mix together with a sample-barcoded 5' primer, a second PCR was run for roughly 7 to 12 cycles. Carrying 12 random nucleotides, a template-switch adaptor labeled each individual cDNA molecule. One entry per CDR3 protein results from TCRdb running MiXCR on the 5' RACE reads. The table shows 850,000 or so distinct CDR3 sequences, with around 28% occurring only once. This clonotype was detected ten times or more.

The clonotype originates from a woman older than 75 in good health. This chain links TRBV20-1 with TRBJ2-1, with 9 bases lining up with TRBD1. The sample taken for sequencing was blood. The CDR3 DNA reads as TGCAGTGCCCCCGGGACAGGGAGAAAAAGCTCCTACAATGAGCAGTTCTTC. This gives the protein CSAPGTGRKSSYNEQFF.